The 31 T cell receptor beta chains presented below share a single source sample, sequenced in a study of T-cell reconstitution after alpha-beta-depleted transplantation in children. Unique molecular identifiers were used to barcode this TCRbeta library. Each CDR3 protein gets one entry after TCRdb re-called the PCR reads with MiXCR. The repertoire includes a few hundred thousand distinct CDR3 sequences, 12% of them detected once, and around 6.1% sits in the top ten. The specimen comprised PBMCs from the stem cell graft donor, sampled from the stem cell graft. Receptors originate from a human donor who donated a stem cell graft to a child with combined immunodeficiency.

In its sample, this clonotype was seen many times. The chain couples TRBV12-3 or TRBV12-4 to TRBJ2-1; 8 bases fit TRBD2. This CDR3 is built from 13 residues. The V gene end was trimmed by 3 bases and the J gene end by 8 bases; junction bases not matched to a gene: 3. In nucleotides, the CDR3 is TGTGCCAGCAGTTTGCCCGGGGGGGATGAGCAGTTCTTC. Residues: CASSLPGGDEQFF.

This clonotype was observed a few times. The rearrangement links TRBV20-1 to TRBJ1-2, with D perhaps matching TRBD1 (6 bases). CDR1 and CDR2 from the germline V gene are DFQATT and SNEGSKA (reference sequence). CDR3 length: 13 residues. The V gene lost 3 bases and the J gene lost 8 bases, with 16 bases spanning the gap. The CDR3 spells CSARSPGVEGYTF. The CDR3 coding sequence is TGCAGTGCTAGGAGTCCAGGGGTCGAGGGCTACACCTTC.

This clonotype was observed at least ten times. The chain has TRBV12-3 or TRBV12-4 and TRBJ2-1, with D perhaps given as TRBD1 or TRBD2 (5 bases each). This CDR3 region has 11 residues. Trimming left V 5 bases short and J 7 bases short, with 6 bases between. CDR3 bases: TGTGCCAGCAGTGAGGGGAATGAGCAGTTCTTC. It codes for CASSEGNEQFF.

V and J are TRBV4-2 and TRBJ2-2; possibly TRBD2 for D (6 bases). The CDR3 length is 16 residues. The germline V gene encodes CDR1 LGHNA and CDR2 YNFKEQ. V was clipped by 0 bases and J by 7 bases, with 15 bases between them. The CDR3 reads CASSQEGLHENGELFF. DNA for the CDR3: TGTGCCAGCAGCCAAGAGGGACTCCACGAGAACGGGGAGCTGTTTTTT.

The chain has TRBV24-1 and TRBJ2-7; weak D call: TRBD1 (5 bases). Germline V CDR1 and CDR2: KGHDR, SFDVKD. This CDR3 spans 12 amino acids. V lost 4 bases and J 7 bases, leaving 10 bases between the germline ends. The CDR3 region is CATSEPGREQYF. CDR3 nucleotide sequence: TGTGCCACCAGTGAACCAGGGCGAGAGCAGTACTTC.

This clonotype was observed at least ten times. The chain carries TRBV5-1 and TRBJ2-7, with 9 positions matching TRBD1. Germline CDR1 SGHRS, CDR2 YFSETQ. The length of the CDR3 is 14 residues. J was trimmed by 2 bases and V by 5 bases; bases with no gene match: 5. The CDR3 loop is CASSGGTGTYEQYF. CDR3 coding DNA: TGCGCCAGCAGTGGCGGGACAGGGACCTACGAGCAGTACTTC.

This clonotype was seen only a few times. V is TRBV7-2 and J is TRBJ2-1; the D call may be TRBD1 or TRBD2 (5 bases each). V was shortened by 5 bases and J by 7 bases, with 15 bases between the two germline ends. Germline V gives CDR1 SGHTA, CDR2 FQGNSA. The CDR3 runs to 14 residues. CDR3 in DNA: TGTGCCAGCAGCCCGAGGGGCGGCCTAAATGAGCAGTTCTTC. It encodes CASSPRGGLNEQFF.

This clonotype came up many times. The chain uses TRBV29-1 and TRBJ2-3; D ambiguous. Trimming left V 3 bases short and J 0 bases short, with 13 bases between. CDR1 is SQVTM and CDR2 is ANQGSEA in the germline V gene. The length of the CDR3 is 15 residues. The CDR3 reads CSVDPRARSTDTQYF. The CDR3 DNA sequence: TGCAGCGTTGATCCCCGGGCTCGCAGCACAGATACGCAGTATTTT.

This clonotype appeared many times. The chain has TRBV24-1 and TRBJ1-1; 8 positions agree with TRBD1. Germline assignment: CDR1 KGHDR and CDR2 SFDVKD. This CDR3 is built from 14 residues. V trimming: 4 bases; J trimming: 4 bases; junction bases outside the gene matches: 4. Here the CDR3 DNA reads TGTGCCACCAGTGAGGGGACAGGAGTCACTGAAGCTTTCTTT. It is translated as CATSEGTGVTEAFF.

The chain has TRBV30 and TRBJ2-1; no clear D. The V and J ends lost 1 base and 5 bases respectively, with 15 bases between them. The CDR3 contains 15 residues. CDR1 and CDR2 from the germline V gene are GTSNPN and SVGIG (reference sequence). CDR3 sequence reads: CAWSDTPSGHNEQFF. The CDR3 DNA reads TGTGCCTGGAGTGACACACCGTCCGGGCACAATGAGCAGTTCTTC.

This clonotype was counted a few times. The genes are TRBV9 and TRBJ2-1; 10 bases are a match to TRBD2. The CDR3 runs to 15 residues. The V segment lost 1 base and the J segment 7 bases; nucleotides outside the gene matches: 5. The germline V gene encodes CDR1 SGDLS and CDR2 YYNGEE. The CDR3 sequence: CASSVSGGAVNEQFF. CDR3 DNA sequence: TGTGCCAGCAGCGTAAGCGGGGGGGCGGTGAATGAGCAGTTCTTC.

The sample holds many counts of this clonotype. This rearrangement joins TRBV12-3 or TRBV12-4 to TRBJ2-1, with 11 nucleotides matching TRBD2. The CDR3 totals 14 residues. With V trimmed by 9 bases and J by 6 bases, 7 bases remained unmatched. The DNA of the CDR3 is TGTGCCAGTAAGACCGGGACTAGCGGCAATGAGCAGTTCTTC. Encoded protein: CASKTGTSGNEQFF.

This clonotype has more than one count but fewer than ten. The chain uses TRBV2 and TRBJ1-3; 8 positions agree with TRBD1. This CDR3 contains 15 residues. Germline V CDR1 and CDR2: SNHLY, FYNNEI. The J segment lost 5 bases and the V segment lost 6 bases, leaving 9 bases of the junction unmatched. The DNA of the CDR3 is TGTGCCAGCAGACAAGCCGGGACAGGTAGAAACACCATATATTTT. Residues: CASRQAGTGRNTIYF. Combining the CDR3 with reference TRBV2 and TRBJ1-3 gives the whole variable domain EPEVTQTPSHQVTQMGQEVILRCVPISNHLYFYWYRQILGQKVEFLVSFYNNEISEKSEIFDDQFSVERPDGSNFTLKIRSTKLEDSAMYFCASRQAGTGRNTIYFGEGSWLTVV.

This clonotype was found a few times. The chain combines TRBV5-4 with TRBJ1-4; possibly TRBD1 for D (6 bases). The CDR3 is made up of 15 amino acids. Germline V CDR1 and CDR2: SGHNT, YYREEE (reference sequence). V lost 0 bases, J lost 7 bases, and 13 bases lay in between. For the CDR3, the DNA is TGTGCCAGCAGCTTGGCCGGCAGGGGCCCTGAAAAACTGTTTTTT. Amino acid sequence: CASSLAGRGPEKLFF.

About this clonotype: This sequence may be a read error, since a much larger clone differs from it by one base. The genes are TRBV11-3 and TRBJ2-7; the match to TRBD1 covers 7 bases. This CDR3 is built from 16 residues. In germline, CDR1 is SGHNT, CDR2 YENEEA. The CDR3 here is CVSSLDLTGASYEQYF. As DNA, the CDR3 is TGTGTCAGCAGCTTAGATCTTACAGGGGCATCCTACGAGCAGTACTTC.

This chain uses TRBV4-3 with TRBJ1-2, with D unresolved. The V gene lost 5 bases and the J gene lost 0 bases, with 13 bases spanning the gap. The CDR3 totals 15 residues. Germline values: CDR1 LGHNA, CDR2 YSLEER. The CDR3 loop is CASSDLFETNYGYTF. CDR3 sequence (DNA): TGCGCCAGCAGCGACCTTTTTGAAACTAACTATGGCTACACCTTC.

This rearrangement joins TRBV12-3 or TRBV12-4 to TRBJ2-4, with 7 bases lining up with TRBD2. The CDR3 covers 14 residues. Germline trimming cut 5 bases from V and 2 bases from J; bases unmatched to any gene: 3. The DNA for the CDR3 is TGTGCCAGCAGTCCCGGGACTACCAAAAACATTCAGTACTTC. Encoded protein: CASSPGTTKNIQYF.

The genes are TRBV12-3 or TRBV12-4 and TRBJ1-6, with D tentatively TRBD1 (5 bases). The CDR3 totals 14 residues. Between the trimmed V and J ends, which lost 6 bases and 5 bases, there was a span of 11 bases. The CDR3 region has the DNA TGTGCCAGCAGCCCGACAGAAAATAATTCACCCCTCCACTTT. It specifies CASSPTENNSPLHF.

This clonotype was detected many times. The rearrangement joins TRBV5-1 to TRBJ2-3, with D uncertain. This CDR3 comprises 12 residues. From germline, CDR1 is SGHRS and CDR2 YFSETQ. The ends were cut back, 3 bases at V and 7 bases at J, with 9 bases in the middle. CDR3 residues: CASSSELNTQYF. The CDR3 DNA reads as TGCGCCAGCAGCTCTGAGTTAAATACGCAGTATTTT.

This clonotype was picked up a small number of times. The chain joins TRBV7-2 to TRBJ1-2; 7 bases fit TRBD1. Germline V gene data show CDR1 as SGHTA and CDR2 as FQGNSA. Unmatched junction bases numbered 10, after V lost 5 bases and J lost 7 bases. This CDR3 has 14 amino acids. The chain's CDR3 is CASSSGQDSSGYTF. As DNA, the CDR3 is TGTGCCAGCAGCAGCGGACAGGACAGCTCTGGCTACACCTTC.

A note on this clonotype: One end of the junction does not line up with germline, which may come from a read error. V and J are TRBV5-4 and TRBJ2-5; 8 bases map to TRBD1. Germline V gene lookup returns CDR1 SGHNT and CDR2 YYREEE (reference sequence). There are 13 residues in the CDR3. The CDR3 DNA is TGTGCCAGCAGCCAACAGGGGGTTGAGACCCAGCACTTC. This sequence encodes CASSQQGVETQHF.

This clonotype was detected only a few times. The J gene is TRBJ2-5, the V gene TRBV7-8; possibly TRBD1 for D (5 bases). Trimming cost V 4 bases and J 2 bases, with 14 bases left between them. The germline CDR1 and CDR2 sequences are SGHVS and FQNEAQ. The CDR3 is 15 residues long. The CDR3 loop reads CASSSLVGRQETQYF. The CDR3 DNA reads as TGTGCCAGCAGCTCCCTCGTGGGGCGGCAAGAGACCCAGTACTTC.

This clonotype was picked up many times. The chain uses TRBV9 and TRBJ2-7, with D perhaps TRBD1 or TRBD2 (5 bases each). The germline V gene has CDR1 SGDLS and CDR2 YYNGEE. The CDR3 is 15 residues long. Trimming removed 4 bases from V and 2 bases from J, with 16 bases in between. The CDR3 spells CASSSPGTDAYEQYF. CDR3 DNA: TGTGCCAGCAGCTCGCCCGGGACCGACGCCTACGAGCAGTACTTC.

This chain links TRBV7-2 with TRBJ1-1, with D hard to call. CDR1 and CDR2 (germline): SGHTA, FQGNSA. The CDR3 is 12 residues long. The V end was cut by 2 bases, the J end by 11 bases, with 12 bases between. The CDR3 loop is CASSLTPGRAFF. CDR3 coding DNA: TGTGCCAGCAGCTTAACGCCGGGAAGGGCTTTCTTT.

V is TRBV14 and J is TRBJ1-4; D gene uncertain. Looked up from germline, CDR1 is SGHDN and CDR2 is FVKESK. CDR3 length: 16 amino acids. V gave up 2 bases and J gave up 2 bases, with 12 bases separating them. For the CDR3, the DNA is TGTGCCAGCAGCCAACTGCCGCTCAGGACTAATGAAAAACTGTTTTTT. Protein product: CASSQLPLRTNEKLFF.

Many counts were recorded for this clonotype. Written as DNA, the CDR3 is TGTGCCATCTCTGGGACGAGAGGGAGAGATACGCAGTATTTT. Its translation: CAISGTRGRDTQYF. The chain couples TRBV10-3 to TRBJ2-3; D tentatively fits TRBD1 or TRBD2 (5 bases each). Looked up from germline, CDR1 is ENHRY and CDR2 is SYGVKD. CDR3 length equals 14 residues. With 8 bases removed from V and 5 bases from J, the gap between germline ends came to 17 bases.

This clonotype has a handful of counts. This CDR3 reads CASSPRRTFRTDTQYF. In DNA, the CDR3 is TGCGCCAGCAGCCCGAGAAGGACATTTCGCACAGATACGCAGTATTTT. V is TRBV4-3 and J is TRBJ2-3; maybe TRBD1 (5 bases). The CDR3 has 16 amino acids. Germline-derived CDR1 and CDR2 are LGHNA and YSLEER. V lost 4 bases and J lost 1, with 15 bases in between.

In its sample, this clonotype was seen many times. The chain recombines TRBV4-3 with TRBJ2-5; no clear D. Between the trimmed V and J ends, which lost 5 bases and 3 bases, there was a span of 16 bases. The CDR3 runs 15 residues. The germline CDR1 and CDR2 sequences are LGHNA and YSLEER. The CDR3 DNA is TGCGCCAGCAGCTTAAGGGTCGCTAGTGAAGAGACCCAGTACTTC. Translated: CASSLRVASEETQYF.

This chain joins TRBV12-3 or TRBV12-4 and TRBJ2-7; 9 nucleotides agree with TRBD1. The CDR3 is 15 residues long. Trimming took 7 bases from V and 7 from J; bases not matched to a gene: 14. The CDR3 DNA sequence: TGTGCCAGCACCCCGTCGAGGACAGGGGAGGAGGAGCAGTACTTC. Residues: CASTPSRTGEEEQYF.

This clonotype occurred a few times. The gene calls are TRBV5-1 and TRBJ2-5; D is unclear. The V end was cut by 7 bases, the J end by 5 bases, with 9 bases between. This CDR3 contains 11 residues. CDR1 is SGHRS and CDR2 is YFSETQ in the germline V gene. CDR3 nucleotide sequence: TGCGCCAGCGGACCTACGGAGACCCAGTACTTC. This translates into CASGPTETQYF.

This clonotype was observed once. The chain recombines TRBV21-1 with TRBJ2-7; TRBD2, the D gene given by the table, was not confirmed from the DNA. TRBV21-1 is an annotated pseudogene. The CDR3 totals 13 residues. The CDR3: CASSKGDWREEYF. The CDR3 coding sequence is TGTGCCAGCAGCAAAGGTGATTGGAGGGAGGAGTACTTC.